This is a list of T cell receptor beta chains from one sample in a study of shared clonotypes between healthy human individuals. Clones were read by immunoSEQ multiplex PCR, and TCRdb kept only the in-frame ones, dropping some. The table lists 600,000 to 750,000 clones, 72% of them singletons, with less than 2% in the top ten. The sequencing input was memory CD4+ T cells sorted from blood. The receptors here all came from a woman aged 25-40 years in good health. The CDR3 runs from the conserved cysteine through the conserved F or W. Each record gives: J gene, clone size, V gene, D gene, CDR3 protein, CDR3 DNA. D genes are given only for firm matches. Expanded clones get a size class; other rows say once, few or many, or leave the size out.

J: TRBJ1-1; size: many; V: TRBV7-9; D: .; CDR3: CASSTMTDEAFF; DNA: TGTGCCAGCAGCACCATGACAGATGAAGCTTTCTTT
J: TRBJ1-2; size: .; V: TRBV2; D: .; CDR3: CASSESRLRGHGGYTF; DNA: TGTGCCAGCAGTGAATCCCGCCTTCGGGGGCATGGCGGCTACACCTTC
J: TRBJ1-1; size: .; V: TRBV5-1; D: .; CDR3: CASSSVPNTEAFF; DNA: TGCGCCAGCAGCTCTGTCCCGAACACTGAAGCTTTCTTT
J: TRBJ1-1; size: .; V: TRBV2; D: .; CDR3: CASSEALRLAFF; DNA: TGTGCCAGCAGTGAAGCGCTTCGTCTAGCTTTCTTT
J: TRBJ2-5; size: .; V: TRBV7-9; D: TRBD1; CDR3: CASSTSTGTGRETQYF; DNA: TGTGCCAGCAGCACTTCAACCGGGACAGGGAGGGAGACCCAGTACTTC
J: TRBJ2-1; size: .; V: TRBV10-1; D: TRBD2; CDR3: CASSESRLAGVYNEQFF; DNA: TGCGCCAGCAGTGAGTCGAGGCTAGCGGGGGTCTACAATGAGCAGTTCTTC
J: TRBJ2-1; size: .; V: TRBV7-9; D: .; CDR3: CASSLLRGDNEQFF; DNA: TGTGCCAGCAGCTTACTGAGGGGGGACAATGAGCAGTTCTTC
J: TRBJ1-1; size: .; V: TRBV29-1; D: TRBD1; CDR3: CSVDGTGMNTEAFF; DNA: TGCAGCGTTGATGGGACAGGAATGAACACTGAAGCTTTCTTT
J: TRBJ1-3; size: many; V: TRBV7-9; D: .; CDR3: CASSLAASGNTIYF; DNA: TGTGCCAGCAGCTTAGCGGCCTCTGGAAACACCATATATTTT
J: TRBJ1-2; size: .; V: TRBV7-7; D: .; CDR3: CASSRKTYGYTF; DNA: TGTGCCAGCAGCCGAAAGACCTATGGCTACACCTTC
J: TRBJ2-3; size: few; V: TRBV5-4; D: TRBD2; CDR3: CASSREWTSGSTDTQYF; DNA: TGTGCCAGCAGCAGGGAATGGACTAGCGGGAGCACAGATACGCAGTATTTT
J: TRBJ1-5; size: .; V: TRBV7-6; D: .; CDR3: CASRTWSKLHQPQHF; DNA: TGTGCCAGCAGGACGTGGAGTAAACTTCATCAGCCCCAGCATTTT
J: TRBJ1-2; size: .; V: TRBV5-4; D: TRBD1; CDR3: CASSGTGYGYTF; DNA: TGTGCCAGCAGTGGGACAGGCTATGGCTACACCTTC
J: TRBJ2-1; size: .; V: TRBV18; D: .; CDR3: CASSPRLAVLDEQFF; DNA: TGTGCCAGCTCACCAAGGCTAGCAGTGCTCGATGAGCAGTTCTTC
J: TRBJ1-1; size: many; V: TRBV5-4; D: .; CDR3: CASSLGTERTEAFF; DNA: TGTGCCAGCAGCTTGGGGACTGAAAGGACTGAAGCTTTCTTT
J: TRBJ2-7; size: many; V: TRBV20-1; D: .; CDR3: CSADPTREQYF; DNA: TGCAGTGCTGACCCTACACGCGAGCAGTACTTC
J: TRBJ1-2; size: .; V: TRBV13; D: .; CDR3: CASSEGGAQSYGYTF; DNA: TGTGCCAGCAGCGAGGGAGGGGCGCAGAGCTATGGCTACACCTTC
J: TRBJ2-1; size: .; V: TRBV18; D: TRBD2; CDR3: CASSPTSGSSYNEQFF; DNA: TGTGCCAGCTCGCCGACTAGCGGGAGCTCCTACAATGAGCAGTTCTTC
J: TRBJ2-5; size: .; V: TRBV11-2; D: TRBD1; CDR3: CASSSSSGGETQYF; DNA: TGTGCCAGCAGCTCTTCCTCAGGGGGAGAGACCCAGTACTTC
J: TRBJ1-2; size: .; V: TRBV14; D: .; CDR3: CASSPAGASIYGYTF; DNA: TGTGCCAGCAGCCCTGCCGGGGCCTCAATCTATGGCTACACCTTC
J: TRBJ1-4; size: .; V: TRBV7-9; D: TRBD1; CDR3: CASSIQGVEGKLFF; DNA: TGTGCCAGCAGCATTCAGGGGGTAGAGGGAAAACTGTTTTTT
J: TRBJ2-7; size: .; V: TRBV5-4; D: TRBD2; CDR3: CASSNRQRASGKHEQYF; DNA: TGTGCCAGCAGCAATCGTCAGCGGGCTAGCGGGAAACACGAGCAGTACTTC
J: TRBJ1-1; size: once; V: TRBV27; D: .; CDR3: CASSLVWRAREAFF; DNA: TGTGCCAGCAGTTTAGTTTGGCGCGCACGTGAAGCTTTCTTT
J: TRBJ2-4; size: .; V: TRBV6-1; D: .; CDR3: CASTEDENIQYF; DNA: TGTGCCAGCACCGAGGACGAAAACATTCAGTACTTC
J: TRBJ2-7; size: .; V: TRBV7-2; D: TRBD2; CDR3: CASSSATSGSLYEQYF; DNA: TGTGCCAGCAGCTCAGCTACTAGCGGGAGTCTCTACGAGCAGTACTTC
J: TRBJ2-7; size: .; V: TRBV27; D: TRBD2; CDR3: CASSPPPGLAGESEQYF; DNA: TGTGCCAGCAGTCCCCCCCCGGGACTAGCGGGAGAGAGCGAGCAGTACTTC
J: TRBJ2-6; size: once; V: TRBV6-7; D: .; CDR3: CASSRGRYLQSRANVLTF; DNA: TGTGCCAGCAGTCGCGGCCGGTATTTACAAAGTCGGGCCAACGTCCTGACTTTC
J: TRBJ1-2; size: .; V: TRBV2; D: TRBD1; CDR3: CASRGTGHGYTF; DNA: TGTGCCAGCAGGGGGACAGGGCATGGCTACACCTTC
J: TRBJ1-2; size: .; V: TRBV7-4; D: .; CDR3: CASSLDIVGRRGYTF; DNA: TGTGCCAGCAGCTTAGATATTGTGGGTCGGCGAGGCTACACCTTC
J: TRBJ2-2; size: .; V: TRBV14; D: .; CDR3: CASREDGNTGELFF; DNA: TGTGCCAGCAGGGAGGACGGGAACACCGGGGAGCTGTTTTTT
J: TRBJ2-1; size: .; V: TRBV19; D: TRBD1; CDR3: CASSAGQGAWEQFF; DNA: TGTGCCAGTAGTGCGGGACAGGGGGCATGGGAGCAGTTCTTC
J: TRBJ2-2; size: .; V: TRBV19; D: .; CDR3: CASTPGSRVGTGELFF; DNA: TGTGCCAGTACTCCCGGTAGTAGGGTAGGCACCGGGGAGCTGTTTTTT
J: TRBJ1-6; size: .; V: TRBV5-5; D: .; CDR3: CASSLAGSSYNSPLHF; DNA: TGTGCCAGCAGCTTGGCCGGGAGCTCCTATAATTCACCCCTCCACTTT
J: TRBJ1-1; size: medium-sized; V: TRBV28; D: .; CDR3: CASSASNTEAFF; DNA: TGTGCCAGCAGTGCTTCGAACACTGAAGCTTTCTTT
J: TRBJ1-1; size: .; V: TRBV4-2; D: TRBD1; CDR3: CASSQSTGTTEAFF; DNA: TGTGCCAGCAGCCAATCGACAGGGACCACTGAAGCTTTCTTT
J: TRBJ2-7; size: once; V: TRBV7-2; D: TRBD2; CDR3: CASSFQRGYEQYF; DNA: TGTGCCAGCAGCTTCCAGCGGGGCTACGAGCAGTACTTC
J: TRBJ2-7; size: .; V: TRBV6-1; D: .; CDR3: CASSEGGYEQYF; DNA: TGTGCCAGCAGTGAAGGGGGCTACGAGCAGTACTTC
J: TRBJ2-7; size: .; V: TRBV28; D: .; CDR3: CASSLTQTGSGEQYF; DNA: TGTGCCAGCAGTTTAACCCAAACAGGGTCCGGCGAGCAGTACTTC
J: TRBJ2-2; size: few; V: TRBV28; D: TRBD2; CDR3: CASSPGLAGWRTGELFF; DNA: TGTGCCAGCAGCCCGGGACTAGCGGGTTGGAGGACCGGGGAGCTGTTTTTT
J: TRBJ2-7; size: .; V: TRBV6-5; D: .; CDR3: CASGTGAYEQYF; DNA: TGTGCCAGCGGAACGGGAGCCTACGAGCAGTACTTC
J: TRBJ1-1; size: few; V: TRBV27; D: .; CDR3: CASSLTQDTEAFF; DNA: TGTGCCAGCAGTTTAACACAGGACACTGAAGCTTTCTTT
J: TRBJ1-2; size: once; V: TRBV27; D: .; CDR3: CASSSTDNYGYTF; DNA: TGTGCCAGCAGTTCTACCGATAACTATGGCTACACCTTC
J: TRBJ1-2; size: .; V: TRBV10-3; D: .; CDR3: CAIGAGESFYGYTF; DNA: TGTGCCATCGGGGCGGGGGAATCCTTCTATGGCTACACCTTC
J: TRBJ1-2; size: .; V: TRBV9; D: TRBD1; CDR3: CASSGTTSRTGIYGYTF; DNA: TGTGCCAGCAGCGGGACTACTAGTCGGACAGGGATCTATGGCTACACCTTC
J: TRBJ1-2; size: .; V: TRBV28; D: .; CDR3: CASRVGAGVNYGYTF; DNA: TGTGCCAGCAGAGTTGGGGCAGGGGTTAACTATGGCTACACCTTC
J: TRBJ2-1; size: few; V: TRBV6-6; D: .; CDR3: CASSYQGRDNEQFF; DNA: TGTGCCAGCAGTTATCAGGGCCGGGACAATGAGCAGTTCTTC
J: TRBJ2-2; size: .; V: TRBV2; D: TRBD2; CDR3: CASRKGLAGVTGELFF; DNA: TGTGCCAGCAGGAAGGGACTAGCGGGAGTTACCGGGGAGCTGTTTTTT
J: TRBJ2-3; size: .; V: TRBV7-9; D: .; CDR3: CASSSFATLDGTDTQYF; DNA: TGTGCCAGCAGCTCCTTCGCGACTTTGGACGGCACAGATACGCAGTATTTT
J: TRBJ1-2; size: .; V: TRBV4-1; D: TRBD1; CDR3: CASSQQKLGTEVGGGYTF; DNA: TGCGCCAGCAGCCAACAGAAATTGGGGACAGAAGTAGGAGGTGGCTACACCTTC
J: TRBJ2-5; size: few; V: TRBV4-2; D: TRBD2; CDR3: CASSQDYGRIYQETQYF; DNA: TGTGCCAGCAGCCAAGATTACGGGAGGATTTACCAAGAGACCCAGTACTTC
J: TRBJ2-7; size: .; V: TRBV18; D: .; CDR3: CASSRTGGYEQYF; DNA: TGTGCCAGCTCACGGACCGGCGGATACGAGCAGTACTTC
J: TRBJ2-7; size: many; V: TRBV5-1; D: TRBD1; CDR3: CASSPGTGTLEQYF; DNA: TGCGCCAGCAGTCCCGGGACAGGGACGCTCGAGCAGTACTTC